Presented here are 18 T cell receptor beta chains from one specimen sequenced in a study of blood T cell repertoires in COVID-19. Generated by immunoSEQ multiplex PCR, the TCRdb table keeps only in-frame clones and is missing some. Of roughly 260,000 clones listed, about 88% were seen once; the top ten hold 2% to 2.5%. The sample consisted of peripheral blood. The receptors originated from a woman between 35 and 50 years old who had recovered from COVID-19.

The chain has TRBV28 and TRBJ2-5, with 12 bases that match TRBD1. The ends lost 6 bases at V and 4 bases at J; junction bases unmatched: 3. Germline V gene lookup returns CDR1 MDHEN and CDR2 SYDVKM. This CDR3 comprises 14 residues. CDR3 protein: CASRGDRGRETQYF. CDR3 bases: TGTGCCAGCAGGGGGGACAGGGGGCGAGAGACCCAGTACTTC.

J is TRBJ1-2 and V is TRBV7-2, with 8 nucleotides matching TRBD1. V was pared by 5 bases and J by 5 bases, with 10 bases of the junction left unmatched. Germline-derived CDR1 and CDR2 are SGHTA and FQGNSA. This CDR3 has 15 residues. DNA for the CDR3: TGTGCCAGCAGCGACCGGACAGGGACGGGGTATGGCTACACCTTC. Translating it yields CASSDRTGTGYGYTF.

V gene TRBV5-4 combines with J gene TRBJ1-4; 7 positions agree with TRBD1. The CDR3 runs to 15 residues. Losses at the gene ends were 0 bases for V and 10 bases for J; bases not matched to a gene: 9. From germline, CDR1 is SGHNT and CDR2 YYREEE (reference sequence). CDR3 in DNA: TGTGCCAGCAGCTTGGCCGAGGGGACAGTAGCAAAACTGTTTTTT. This encodes CASSLAEGTVAKLFF. Supplemented by reference TRBV5-4 and TRBJ1-4, the full variable domain reads ETGVTQSPTHLIKTRGQQVTLRCSSQSGHNTVSWYQQALGQGPQFIFQYYREEENGRGNFPPRFSGLQFPNYSSELNVNALELDDSALYLCASSLAEGTVAKLFFGSGTQLSVL.

The chain employs TRBV19 and TRBJ1-1; no definite D call. With 5 bases removed from V and 3 bases from J, the gap between germline ends came to 13 bases. The V gene's germline CDR1 is LNHDA and CDR2 SQIVND (reference sequence). The CDR3 spans 14 residues. DNA of the CDR3: TGTGCCAGTAGTGGGAGGAGTGATCACACTGAAGCTTTCTTT. Protein: CASSGRSDHTEAFF.

The chain has TRBV6-5 and TRBJ2-2; tentatively, D is TRBD1 (5 bases). V was trimmed by 5 bases and J by 5 bases, leaving 9 bases between them. This CDR3 comprises 13 residues. The germline V gene has CDR1 MNHEY and CDR2 SVGAGI. CDR3 loop: CASSQDTTGELFF. The DNA of the CDR3 is TGTGCCAGCAGTCAGGACACGACCGGGGAGCTGTTTTTT.

This chain connects TRBV11-2 to TRBJ2-7, with no clear D. The CDR3 length is 16 residues. V dropped 4 bases and J dropped 0 bases, with 16 bases sitting between them. Germline CDR1 is SGHAT and CDR2 is FQNNGV. CDR3 DNA: TGTGCCAGCAGCTCCGCCCTGCGGAAGAGCTCCTACGAGCAGTACTTC. Translating gives CASSSALRKSSYEQYF.

The J gene is TRBJ1-4, the V gene TRBV4-3, with a possible D match to TRBD1 (5 bases). From germline, CDR1 is LGHNA and CDR2 YSLEER. Trimming pared 6 bases from V and 6 bases from J, leaving 11 bases between. The CDR3 consists of 13 residues. CDR3 nucleotides: TGCGCCAGCAGACGGGGGACGGATGAAAAACTGTTTTTT. The encoded protein is CASRRGTDEKLFF.

This clone was picked up one time. The chain is built from TRBV19 and TRBJ2-7; 16 positions agree with TRBD2. Germline lookup yields CDR1 LNHDA and CDR2 SQIVND (reference sequence). The CDR3 spans 19 residues. The ends lost 4 bases at V and 3 bases at J; junction bases unmatched: 12. CDR3 coding DNA: TGTGCCAGTAGTACCCGACCGGGACTAGCGGGAGGGCCGGGCTACGAGCAGTACTTC. It yields the protein CASSTRPGLAGGPGYEQYF.

This clone showed up just once. This rearrangement joins TRBV6-5 to TRBJ2-5, with unresolved D. Germline loops: CDR1 MNHEY, CDR2 SVGAGI. The CDR3 runs to 15 residues. Trimming stripped 5 bases from V and 2 bases from J, with 15 bases between. CDR3 in amino acids: CASSPSTGRQETQYF. CDR3 DNA: TGTGCCAGCAGTCCGTCGACTGGAAGACAAGAGACCCAGTACTTC.

This chain uses TRBV27 with TRBJ1-1; D not certain. V gave up 5 bases and J gave up 0 bases, with 16 bases separating them. From germline, CDR1 is MNHEY and CDR2 SMNVEV (reference sequence). The CDR3 consists of 16 residues. Here the CDR3 reads CASSPYEAGLNTEAFF. The CDR3 DNA is TGTGCCAGCAGTCCCTACGAAGCGGGTCTGAACACTGAAGCTTTCTTT.

The rearrangement uses TRBV20-1 and TRBJ2-1, with D tentatively TRBD2 (5 bases). The V gene's germline CDR1 is DFQATT and CDR2 SNEGSKA (reference sequence). The CDR3 is 11 amino acids. With 7 bases removed from V and 13 bases from J, the gap between germline ends came to 17 bases. CDR3 region: CSVKIGLRQFF. The CDR3 nucleotides read TGCAGTGTTAAAATAGGACTTCGCCAGTTCTTC.

This clone was seen only a few times. The CDR3 sequence is CASRTTLDQPQHF. CDR3 nucleotides: TGTGCCAGCAGGACGACACTCGATCAGCCCCAGCATTTT. The V call is TRBV6-5, the J call TRBJ1-5; D remains ambiguous. The CDR3 runs to 13 residues. Germline V gene lookup returns CDR1 MNHEY and CDR2 SVGAGI. V was shortened by 6 bases and J by 5 bases, with 11 bases between the two germline ends.

This clone was seen a few times. CDR3 DNA: TGTGCCAGCAGTTCCGATCCTATCTCCTACGAGCAGTACTTC. This encodes CASSSDPISYEQYF. The V and J genes are TRBV27 and TRBJ2-7, with unresolved D. This CDR3 is 14 amino acids long. Germline CDR1 reads MNHEY; CDR2 reads SMNVEV (reference sequence). V lost 4 bases, J lost 0 bases, and 10 bases lay in between.

Here the CDR3 reads CASSNRDRVGTDTQYF. Written as DNA, the CDR3 is TGTGCCAGCAGCAACAGGGACAGGGTGGGCACAGATACGCAGTATTTT. V usage is TRBV7-2 and J usage is TRBJ2-3, with TRBD1 matching over 9 bases. The CDR3 consists of 16 residues. CDR1 is SGHTA, CDR2 FQGNSA, per germline. Trimming at V came to 5 bases and at J to 1 base, leaving 7 bases not matched to a gene.

This chain links TRBV7-2 with TRBJ2-2, with D unresolved. This CDR3 is 13 amino acids long. Germline assignment: CDR1 SGHTA and CDR2 FQGNSA. The germline V and J ends were trimmed by 8 bases and 5 bases, with 12 bases remaining between them. The CDR3 bases are TGTGCCAGCTCCCGGAGCTATACCGGGGAGCTGTTTTTT. It is translated as CASSRSYTGELFF.

The genes are TRBV28 and TRBJ2-3; TRBD1 matches 8 bases. J was trimmed by 2 bases and V by 3 bases; bases with no gene match: 10. Germline CDR1 reads MDHEN; CDR2 reads SYDVKM. The CDR3 has 17 residues. The CDR3 loop reads CASSFSPGQVLTDTQYF. DNA for the CDR3: TGTGCCAGCAGTTTTTCCCCGGGACAGGTCCTCACAGATACGCAGTATTTT.

The rearrangement joins TRBV6-2 or TRBV6-3 to TRBJ2-1; 9 bases line up with TRBD2. With V trimmed by 0 bases and J by 0 bases, 9 bases remained unmatched. The germline V gene encodes CDR1 MNHEY and CDR2 SVGEGT. The CDR3 runs to 19 residues. The CDR3 protein is CASSYSTASGTSSYNEQFF. The CDR3 DNA is TGTGCCAGCAGTTACTCGACGGCTAGCGGGACGAGCTCCTACAATGAGCAGTTCTTC.

The V call is TRBV2, the J call TRBJ1-1; TRBD1 is a possible D gene (5 bases). With 2 bases removed from V and 5 bases from J, the gap between germline ends came to 9 bases. CDR1 and CDR2 from the germline V gene are SNHLY and FYNNEI. The CDR3 runs 13 residues. The CDR3 region has the DNA TGTGCCAGCAGTGAACAGGGTCGGACTGAAGCTTTCTTT. Its translation: CASSEQGRTEAFF.